This TCR beta chain was documented in a study of cytomegalovirus exposure and HLA in healthy donors (TCRdb year 2017). The study in broad terms: An earlier analysis of about 560 of the donors reported approximately 260 Gb of sequence data and 117 million unique TCR beta sequences obtained from about 200 million T cells. HLA typing covered class I and class II loci at four-digit resolution. Genome-wide SNP genotypes for about 65% of the 666 donors were used in a later genetic analysis, which treated that subset as a discovery cohort. To study patterns of TCR occurrence, a later analysis re-analyzed previously published TCR beta repertoires from just over 650 donors and added high-resolution HLA genotyping. All discovery cohort repertoires had been generated using a single sequencing platform. In an earlier analysis of roughly 580 of the donors, high-throughput TCR beta sequencing was used to judge whether each TCR beta V gene segment behaved as functional or pseudogenic. The study combined high-throughput TCR immunosequencing, statistical association of individual TCRs with disease status, and machine learning to predict cytomegalovirus infection status. The aim of the study was to test whether cataloging public T cell receptors could identify signatures of past pathogen exposure. An early release covering about 600 HLA-typed donors comprised roughly 300 gigabases of sequencing data and 85 million or so unique TCR sequences. Because of strong linkage in the cohort, roughly five DR-DQ haplotypes were treated as single units for association and clustering. Donor age, sex, ethnicity and CMV serostatus were compiled together with the repertoire data. Across approximately 400 genotyped donors of the cohort, an average of about 200,000 unique TCR beta nucleotide sequences per donor were sequenced, and roughly 20% of those sequences were non-productive. Using immunosequencing, the study profiled T cell repertoires from around 680 subjects and related those repertoires to cytomegalovirus serostatus. Typing coverage differed by locus: A, B, C, DRB1 and DQB1 were typed in about 629-630 donors, DQA1 in about 500, DPA1 in around 600, and DPB1 in around 440. A separate validation cohort of approximately 120 different subjects was used in addition to the approximately 700-subject first cohort. Of the roughly 400 genotyped donors, 81% fell in the genetic ancestry cluster associated with self-reported Caucasian donors. Rather than drawing on any new phenotypic data, the later analysis identified candidate immune exposures from TCR beta sequences and the way those sequences occurred across donors.

At the junction V is shortened by 4 bases and J by 2 bases; bases outside the gene matches: 10. The CDR3 measures 16 amino acids from cysteine to phenylalanine. Just CDR3 DNA is preserved here, 48 bases in frame from base 1. The germline V gene supplies CDR1 SGHRS and CDR2 YFSETQ. Library creation used the immunoSEQ multiplex PCR assay. For the multiplex PCR, a mixture combining 60 forward primers for TCR Vbeta segments and 13 reverse primers for TCR Jbeta segments was used. The CDR3 region of rearranged TCR beta genes was amplified from genomic DNA by a multiplex PCR assay. On the Illumina HiSeq System, the amplified TCR beta libraries were sequenced as 87-base-pair reads. The source study handled its data this way. A later analysis counted tens of millions of unique TCR beta chains across the roughly 700 repertoires, and some 12 million of these chains were shared by at least two donors. To remove PCR and sequencing errors, raw reads were error-corrected and collapsed into unique sequences using a nearest-neighbor algorithm that merged closely related sequences. CDR3 sequences were aligned to IMGT reference sequences to assign V, D and J gene segments. For a sequence to be retained, a match of at least six nucleotides was required to both a V gene segment and a J gene segment. Rearrangements were called productive when the CDR3 lacked stop codons and stayed in frame with V and J; all others were non-productive. CDR3 was defined according to IMGT convention as the region running from the second conserved V-encoded cysteine to the conserved J-encoded phenylalanine. Sequences without an unambiguous match to a single V gene segment were excluded from the earlier analysis of 500 to 700 of the donors. An earlier analysis of roughly 590 of the donors called V segments functional above 56.7% productive rearrangements and segregating when the between-donor standard deviation exceeded 5%. A statistical classification framework was built for diagnosing cytomegalovirus status from the catalog of TCR beta chain sequences. A later analysis assigned V and J genes by comparing TCR nucleotide sequences with IMGT/GENE-DB human TR gene sequences. The TCRdist pipeline was used in a later analysis to assign CDR3 sequences and most-parsimonious VDJ recombination scenarios. In a later analysis, each TCR beta chain was defined by its CDR3 amino acid sequence together with its V-gene family, and reads lacking a unique V-gene family were excluded. A later analysis removed several hundred highly shared, low-generation-probability nucleotide sequences to deal with suspected cross-contamination and a sequencing artifact. In a later analysis, a clonal expansion index was calculated for each public chain from normalized within-repertoire ranks of inferred template counts. In a later analysis, generation probabilities were computed with a VDJ recombination model fitted to out-of-frame rearrangements, and the resulting probabilities were checked against IGoR. A later analysis scored TCR-TCR, TCR-HLA and TCR-CMV co-occurrence with hypergeometric tests, applying a repertoire-size bias correction to TCR pairs. False discovery rates were estimated in a later analysis by permuting HLA or CMV assignments 20 times. In a later analysis, co-occurring TCRs were grouped using DBSCAN, and TCRdist sequence similarity was added for clustering within HLA-allele-positive subsets. Repertoires with fewer than 30,000 or more than 120,000 public chains, plus five repertoires with anomalous nucleotide sharing, were excluded from co-occurrence clustering. Imported from immuneACCESS, the table was reduced by TCRdb to in-frame sequences with V and J called. These copies leave out some clones; in studies compared against another copy, an unresolved V gene accounts for under half, and the cause of the remainder is not known. The V and J calls and clone size were taken over from that table, and D and trimming were inferred from the DNA. This sample is represented by under 200,000 clones; under 80% of them were singletons. Roughly 1.4% of the sample goes to the ten largest clones.

Broad study findings and their caveats: CMV serostatus was the only immune exposure information available for the cohort. Three of the identified cytomegalovirus-associated TCR beta chains were confirmed in vitro to be specific for cytomegalovirus antigens. According to a later analysis, TCR association rates differed among HLA loci, with DRB1 alleles showing the most associated TCRs and HLA-C alleles showing the fewest. Compared with the approximately 600-donor mean, donors in an Asian-associated ancestry cluster had fewer N-insertions in productive TCRs, according to a later genetic analysis. Linkage disequilibrium might explain the correlated functional status among segregating V segments, but an unknown experimental factor could not be ruled out. Because HLA typing was missing for some donors at each locus, association tests included only the typed subset. A later analysis associated some 17,000 TCR beta sequences with specific HLA alleles at a false discovery rate of 0.05. In both the original and validation cohorts, the classifier was reported to diagnose cytomegalovirus status with high specificity and sensitivity. The authors suggested that the approach could potentially be generalized to other disease states and immunological phenotypes. Most TCR sequences were observed very rarely across donors, whereas some public TCRs were present in many individuals. Some 16 rarely observed V segments, including chromosome 9 orphons, were excluded from the earlier analysis of approximately 500 of the donors because counts were too low. An association between a missense DCLRE1C variant and V-gene and J-gene trimming of TCR beta chains was found in a later genetic analysis and replicated in an independent cohort. A further reported finding was that TCR beta sequences accurately predicted the HLA-A and HLA-B alleles for most subjects in the first cohort. A later analysis found that most CMV-associated TCR beta chains appeared HLA-restricted, with HLA associations seemingly driven largely by CMV exposure. According to a later analysis, parvovirus B19, influenza, CMV and Epstein-Barr virus appeared linked to several top co-occurrence clusters. The cohort was sequenced for TCR beta chains only, and without alpha or paired-chain data the features that could be detected were limited. A group of highly shared sequence variants was considered likely to be a technical artifact of the sequencing pipeline. The study listed 170 or so TCR beta chains as associated with cytomegalovirus. In a later analysis, HLA-associated TCR beta chains showed more clonal expansion and lower generation probabilities than non-associated chains that were equally common. When HLA alleles, especially DR and DQ, strongly co-occurred, TCR associations were difficult to assign to individual alleles. Roughly uniform sequencing depth across donors was assumed in presence/absence analyses, although this assumption may not hold. The 87-base-pair reads could not distinguish some IMGT-functional V segments, including TRBV6-2 and TRBV6-3, so those segments were excluded. In an earlier analysis of 587 of the donors, most TCR beta V segments appeared in productive rearrangements about 87% or about 30% of the time, broadly matching IMGT annotations.

With respect to this clone: Its antigen is still unknown. No qualities accompany the bases; no much larger clone lies one base away.

The cohort comprised 666 healthy bone marrow donors. Cohort members were all nominally healthy when sampled, although unrecorded immune exposures were likely present. The donor tested CMV seronegative and was one of the 352 seronegative cohort members. A peripheral blood sample was collected from each donor, and TCR beta sequencing was performed on peripheral blood mononuclear cells. Genomic DNA was extracted from the blood cell samples with the Qiagen DNeasy Blood Extraction Kit. The sequenced material came from PBMCs. This receptor was identified in a woman under 40 in good health and CMV-seronegative. The chain joins TRBV5-1 to TRBJ2-3, with 7 middle bases fitting TRBD2. For the CDR3, the sequence is CASSPWASGYTDTQYF. DNA sequence: TGCGCCAGCAGCCCCTGGGCTAGCGGCTACACAGATACGCAGTATTTT.